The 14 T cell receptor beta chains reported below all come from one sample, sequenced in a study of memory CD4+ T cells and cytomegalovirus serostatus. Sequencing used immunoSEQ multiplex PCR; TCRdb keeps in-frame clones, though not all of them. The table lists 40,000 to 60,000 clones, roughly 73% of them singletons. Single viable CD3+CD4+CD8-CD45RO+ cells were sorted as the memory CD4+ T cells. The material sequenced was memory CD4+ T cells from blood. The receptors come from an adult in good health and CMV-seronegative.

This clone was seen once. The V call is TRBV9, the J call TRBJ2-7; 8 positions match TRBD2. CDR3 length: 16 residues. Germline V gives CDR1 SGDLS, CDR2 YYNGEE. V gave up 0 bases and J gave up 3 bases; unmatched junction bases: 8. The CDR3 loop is CASSVGPGGGYYEQYF. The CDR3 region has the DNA TGTGCCAGCAGCGTAGGTCCCGGCGGGGGGTACTACGAGCAGTACTTC.

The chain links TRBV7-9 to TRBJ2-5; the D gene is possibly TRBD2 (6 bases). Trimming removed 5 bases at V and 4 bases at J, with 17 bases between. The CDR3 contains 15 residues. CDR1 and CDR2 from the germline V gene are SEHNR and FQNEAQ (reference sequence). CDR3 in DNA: TGTGCCAGCAGCCAAGGGACTGTGGAGGGAGAGACCCAGTACTTC. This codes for CASSQGTVEGETQYF.

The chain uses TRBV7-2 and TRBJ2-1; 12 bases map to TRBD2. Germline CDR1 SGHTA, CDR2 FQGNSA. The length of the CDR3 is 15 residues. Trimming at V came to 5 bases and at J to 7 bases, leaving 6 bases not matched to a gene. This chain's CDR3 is CASSPTSGRRNEQFF. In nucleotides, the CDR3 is TGTGCCAGCAGCCCGACTAGCGGGAGAAGGAATGAGCAGTTCTTC.

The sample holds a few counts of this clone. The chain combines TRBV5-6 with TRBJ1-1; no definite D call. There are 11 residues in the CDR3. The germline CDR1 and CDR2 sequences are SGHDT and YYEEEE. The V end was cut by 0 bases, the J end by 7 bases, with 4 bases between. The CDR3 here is CASSLVDEAFF. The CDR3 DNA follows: TGTGCCAGCAGCTTGGTTGATGAAGCTTTCTTT.

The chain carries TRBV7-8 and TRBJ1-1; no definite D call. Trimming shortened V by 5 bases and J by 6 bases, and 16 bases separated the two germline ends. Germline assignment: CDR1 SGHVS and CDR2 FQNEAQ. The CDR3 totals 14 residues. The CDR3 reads CASSPPRLKAEAFF. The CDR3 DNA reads TGTGCCAGCAGCCCCCCTCGACTGAAGGCTGAAGCTTTCTTT.

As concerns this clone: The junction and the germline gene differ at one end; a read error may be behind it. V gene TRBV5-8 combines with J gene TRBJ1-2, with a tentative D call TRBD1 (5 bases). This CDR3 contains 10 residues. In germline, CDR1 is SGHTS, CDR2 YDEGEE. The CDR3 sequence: CASSYGTPVF. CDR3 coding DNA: TGTGCCAGCAGCTACGGGACGCCCGTCTTC.

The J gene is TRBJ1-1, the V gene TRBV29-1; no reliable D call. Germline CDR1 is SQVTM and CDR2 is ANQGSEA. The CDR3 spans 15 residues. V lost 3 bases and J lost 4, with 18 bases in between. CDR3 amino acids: CSVEARSPSRTEAFF. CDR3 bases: TGCAGCGTTGAGGCTCGGTCCCCATCCCGCACTGAAGCTTTCTTT.

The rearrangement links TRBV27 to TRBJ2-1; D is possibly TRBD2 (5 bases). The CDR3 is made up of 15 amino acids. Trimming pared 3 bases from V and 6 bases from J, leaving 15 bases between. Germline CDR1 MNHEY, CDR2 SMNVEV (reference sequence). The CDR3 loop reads CASSFSNFRGNEQFF. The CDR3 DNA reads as TGTGCCAGCAGTTTTTCTAATTTCCGGGGCAATGAGCAGTTCTTC.

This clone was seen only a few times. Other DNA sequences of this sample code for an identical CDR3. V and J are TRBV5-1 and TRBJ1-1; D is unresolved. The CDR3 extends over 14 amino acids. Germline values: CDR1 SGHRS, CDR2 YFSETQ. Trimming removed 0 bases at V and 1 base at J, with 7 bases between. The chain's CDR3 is CASSLGAGNTEAFF. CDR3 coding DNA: TGCGCCAGCAGCTTGGGGGCGGGGAACACTGAAGCTTTCTTT.

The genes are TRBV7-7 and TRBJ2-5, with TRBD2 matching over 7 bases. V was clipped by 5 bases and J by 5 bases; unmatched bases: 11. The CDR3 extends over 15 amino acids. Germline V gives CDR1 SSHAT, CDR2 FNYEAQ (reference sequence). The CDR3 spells CASSPGEGLTETQYF. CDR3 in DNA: TGTGCCAGCAGCCCGGGGGAGGGTTTAACTGAGACCCAGTACTTC.

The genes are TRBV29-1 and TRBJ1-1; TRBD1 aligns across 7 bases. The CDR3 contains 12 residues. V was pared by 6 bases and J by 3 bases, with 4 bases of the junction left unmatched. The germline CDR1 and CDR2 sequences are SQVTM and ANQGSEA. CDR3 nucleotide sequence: TGCAGCGTGAGACAGGGCGACACTGAAGCTTTCTTT. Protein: CSVRQGDTEAFF.

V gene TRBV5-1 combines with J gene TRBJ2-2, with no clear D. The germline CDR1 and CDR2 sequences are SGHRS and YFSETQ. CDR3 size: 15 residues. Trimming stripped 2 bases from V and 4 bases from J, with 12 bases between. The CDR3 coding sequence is TGCGCCAGCAGCTTAGATGTCTGGGGCACCGGGGAGCTGTTTTTT. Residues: CASSLDVWGTGELFF.

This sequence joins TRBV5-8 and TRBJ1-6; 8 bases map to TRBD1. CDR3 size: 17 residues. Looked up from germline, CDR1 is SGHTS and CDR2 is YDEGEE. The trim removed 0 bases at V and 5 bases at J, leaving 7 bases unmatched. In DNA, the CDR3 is TGTGCCAGCAGCTTGGGACAGGGGCGCCGAAATAATTCACCCCTCCACTTT. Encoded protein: CASSLGQGRRNNSPLHF.

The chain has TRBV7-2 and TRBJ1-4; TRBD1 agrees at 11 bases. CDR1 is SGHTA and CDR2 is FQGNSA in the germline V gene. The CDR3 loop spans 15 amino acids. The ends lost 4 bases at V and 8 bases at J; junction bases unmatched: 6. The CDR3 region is CASSSPGQGGEKLFF. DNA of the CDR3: TGTGCCAGCAGCTCCCCGGGACAGGGGGGCGAAAAACTGTTTTTT.